The present T cell receptor beta chain was sequenced within a study of cytomegalovirus exposure and HLA in healthy donors. Study results and caveats: Within an earlier analysis, most TCR beta V segments proved productive either about 87% or about 30% of the time. What was likely a sequencing artifact was a cluster of highly shared sequence variants.

Healthy people donating bone marrow made up the donors. Researchers ran the PCR with 60 Vbeta and 13 Jbeta primers. The repertoire was sequenced with immunoSEQ multiplex PCR; TCRdb's copy has only in-frame clones and lacks some. The sample has some 200,000 clones, 82% seen once. For this clone: Its antigen is currently unknown.

CDR3 length: 15 amino acids. From germline, CDR1 is LNHDA and CDR2 SQIVND (reference sequence). V lost 5 bases and J 0 bases, leaving 10 bases between the germline ends. This receptor was taken from a boy aged 2 to 9 in good health and CMV-seronegative. Sequencing was carried out using PBMCs. The chain combines TRBV19 with TRBJ1-4, with D unclear. The CDR3 loop is CASSVYTATNEKLFF. The CDR3 DNA sequence: TGTGCCAGTAGTGTTTATACTGCAACTAATGAAAAACTGTTTTTT.